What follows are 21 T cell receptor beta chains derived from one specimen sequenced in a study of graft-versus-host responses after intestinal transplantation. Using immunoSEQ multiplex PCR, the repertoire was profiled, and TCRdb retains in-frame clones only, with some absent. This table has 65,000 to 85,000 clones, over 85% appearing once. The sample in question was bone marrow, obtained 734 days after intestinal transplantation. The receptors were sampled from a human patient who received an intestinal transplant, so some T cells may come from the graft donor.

CDR3 in amino acids: CASSYEGETQYF. CDR3 nucleotides: TGTGCCAGCAGTTACGAGGGAGAGACCCAGTACTTC. This chain links TRBV6-5 with TRBJ2-5, with TRBD2 as a possible D gene (5 bases). V lost 2 bases and J lost 4, with 5 bases in between. Germline V CDR1 and CDR2: MNHEY, SVGAGI. CDR3 length: 12 amino acids.

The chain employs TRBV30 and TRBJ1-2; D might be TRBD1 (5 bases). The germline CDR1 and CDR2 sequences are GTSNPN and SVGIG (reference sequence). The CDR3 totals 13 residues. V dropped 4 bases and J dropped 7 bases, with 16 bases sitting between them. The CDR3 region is CAWNPGTMGGYTF. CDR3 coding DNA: TGTGCCTGGAACCCGGGGACGATGGGTGGCTACACCTTC.

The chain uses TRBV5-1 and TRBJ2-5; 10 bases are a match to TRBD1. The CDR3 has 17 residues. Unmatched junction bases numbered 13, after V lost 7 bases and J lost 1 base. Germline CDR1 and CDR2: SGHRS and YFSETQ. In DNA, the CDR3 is TGCGCCAGCCGATTCGGGACAGGGGTCGGGGTCCAAGAGACCCAGTACTTC. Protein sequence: CASRFGTGVGVQETQYF.

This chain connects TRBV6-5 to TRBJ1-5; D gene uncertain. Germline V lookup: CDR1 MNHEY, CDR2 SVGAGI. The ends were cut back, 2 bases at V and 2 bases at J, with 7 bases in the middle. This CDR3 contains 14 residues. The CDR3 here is CASSYGGGNQPQHF. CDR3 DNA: TGTGCCAGCAGTTACGGCGGTGGCAATCAGCCCCAGCATTTT.

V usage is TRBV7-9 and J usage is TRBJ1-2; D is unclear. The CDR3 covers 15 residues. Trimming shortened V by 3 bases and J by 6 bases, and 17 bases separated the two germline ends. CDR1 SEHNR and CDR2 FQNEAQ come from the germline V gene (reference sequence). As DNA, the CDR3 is TGTGCCAGCAGCTTCTTGACACTCCTCCCACATGGCTACACCTTC. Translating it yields CASSFLTLLPHGYTF.

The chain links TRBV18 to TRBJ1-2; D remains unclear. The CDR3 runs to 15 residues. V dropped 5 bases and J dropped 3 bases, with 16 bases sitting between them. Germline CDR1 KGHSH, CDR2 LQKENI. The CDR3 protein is CASSTPRKRDYGYTF. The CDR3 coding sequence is TGTGCCAGCTCAACTCCCCGGAAACGGGACTATGGCTACACCTTC.

The CDR3 here is CASSPRRGTGELFF. The DNA of the CDR3 is TGTGCCAGCAGCCCTAGGAGGGGCACCGGGGAGCTGTTTTTT. The chain couples TRBV11-3 to TRBJ2-2, with D possibly being TRBD2 (6 bases). The CDR3 is made up of 14 amino acids. Germline V gene sequence: CDR1 SGHNT, CDR2 YENEEA. V lost 5 bases and J 4 bases, leaving 11 bases between the germline ends.

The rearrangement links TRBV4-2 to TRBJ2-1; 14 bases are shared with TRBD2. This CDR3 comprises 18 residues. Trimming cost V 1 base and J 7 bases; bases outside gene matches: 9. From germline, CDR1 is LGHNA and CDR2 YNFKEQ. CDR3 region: CASSQGLAGGPSLNEQFF. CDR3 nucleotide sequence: TGTGCCAGCAGCCAAGGACTAGCGGGGGGGCCATCTCTTAATGAGCAGTTCTTC.

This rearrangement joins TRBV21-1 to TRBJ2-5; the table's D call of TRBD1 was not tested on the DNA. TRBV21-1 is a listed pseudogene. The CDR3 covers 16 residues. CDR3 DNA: TGTGCCAGCAGCAAAGAAACAGGGGTCACCAAAGAGACCCAGTACTTC. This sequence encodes CASSKETGVTKETQYF.

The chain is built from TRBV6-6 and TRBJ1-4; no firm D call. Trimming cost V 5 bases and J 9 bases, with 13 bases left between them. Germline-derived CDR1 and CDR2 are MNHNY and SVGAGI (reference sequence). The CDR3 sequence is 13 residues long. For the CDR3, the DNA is TGTGCCAGCAGTCCACTACCGTCTAAAAAACTGTTTTTT. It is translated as CASSPLPSKKLFF.

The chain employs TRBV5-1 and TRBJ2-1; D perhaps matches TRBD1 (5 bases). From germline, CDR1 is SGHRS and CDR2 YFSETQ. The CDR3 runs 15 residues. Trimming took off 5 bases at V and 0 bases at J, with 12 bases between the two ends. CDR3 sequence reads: CASSPTGSSYNEQFF. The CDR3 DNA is TGCGCCAGCAGTCCAACAGGAAGCTCCTACAATGAGCAGTTCTTC.

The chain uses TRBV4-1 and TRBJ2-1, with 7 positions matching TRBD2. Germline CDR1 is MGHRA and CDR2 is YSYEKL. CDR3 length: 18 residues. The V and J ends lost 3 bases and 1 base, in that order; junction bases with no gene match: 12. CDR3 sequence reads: CASSHPAGYRASYNEQFF. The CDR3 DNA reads TGCGCCAGCAGCCACCCAGCGGGATATAGGGCTTCCTACAATGAGCAGTTCTTC.

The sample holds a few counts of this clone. In DNA, the CDR3 is TGTGCCAGCAGTGAGAGAATGACAGTGCAGTACTTC. Its translation is CASSERMTVQYF. The genes are TRBV6-1 and TRBJ2-7; tentatively, D is TRBD1 (5 bases). The CDR3 is 12 residues long. The germline gives CDR1 MNHNS, CDR2 SASEGT. Trimming removed 3 bases from V and 9 bases from J, with 12 bases in between.

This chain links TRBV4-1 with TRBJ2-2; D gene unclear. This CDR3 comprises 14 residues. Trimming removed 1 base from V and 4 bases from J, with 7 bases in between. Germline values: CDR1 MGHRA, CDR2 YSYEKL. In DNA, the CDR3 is TGCGCCAGCAGCCAAGTGCGTAGCACCGGGGAGCTGTTTTTT. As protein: CASSQVRSTGELFF.

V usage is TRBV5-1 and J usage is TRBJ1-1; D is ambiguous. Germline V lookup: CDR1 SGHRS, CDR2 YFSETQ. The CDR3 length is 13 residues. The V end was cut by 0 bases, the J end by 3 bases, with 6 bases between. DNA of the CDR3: TGCGCCAGCAGCTTGGACTGGGACACTGAAGCTTTCTTT. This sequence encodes CASSLDWDTEAFF.

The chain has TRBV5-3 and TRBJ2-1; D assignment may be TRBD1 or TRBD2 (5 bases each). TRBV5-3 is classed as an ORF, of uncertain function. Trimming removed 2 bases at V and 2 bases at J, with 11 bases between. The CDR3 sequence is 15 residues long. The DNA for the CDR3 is TGTGCCAGAAGCTTTAGGGACCGGGCCTACAATGAGCAGTTCTTC. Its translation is CARSFRDRAYNEQFF.

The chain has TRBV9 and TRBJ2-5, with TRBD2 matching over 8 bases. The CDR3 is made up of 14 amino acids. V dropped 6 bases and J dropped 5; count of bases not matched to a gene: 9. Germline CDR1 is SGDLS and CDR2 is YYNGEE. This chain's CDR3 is CASNEGREDETQYF. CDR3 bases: TGTGCCAGCAACGAGGGGCGGGAGGACGAGACCCAGTACTTC.

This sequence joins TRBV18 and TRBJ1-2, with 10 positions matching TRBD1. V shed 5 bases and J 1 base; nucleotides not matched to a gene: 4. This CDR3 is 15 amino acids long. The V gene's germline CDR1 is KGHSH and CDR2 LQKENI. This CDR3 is CASSIGQGVNYGYTF. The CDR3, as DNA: TGTGCCAGCTCAATCGGACAGGGGGTTAACTATGGCTACACCTTC.

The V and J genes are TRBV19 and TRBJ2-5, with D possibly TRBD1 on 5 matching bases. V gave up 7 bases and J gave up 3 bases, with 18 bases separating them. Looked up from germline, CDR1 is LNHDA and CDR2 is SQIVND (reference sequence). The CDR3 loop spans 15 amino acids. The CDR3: CASTEDRTKKETQYF. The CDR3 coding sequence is TGTGCCAGTACCGAAGACCGGACAAAGAAAGAGACCCAGTACTTC.

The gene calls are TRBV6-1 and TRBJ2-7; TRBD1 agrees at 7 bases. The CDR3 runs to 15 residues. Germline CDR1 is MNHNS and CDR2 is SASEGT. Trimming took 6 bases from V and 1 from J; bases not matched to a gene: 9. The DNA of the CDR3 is TGTGCCAGCAGCCCCGGGACAGTCGAATCCTACGAGCAGTACTTC. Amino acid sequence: CASSPGTVESYEQYF.

The CDR3 bases are TGCGCCAGCAGCTCGGCAGCCTTTAGGGGTAATTCACCCCTCCACTTT. Protein sequence: CASSSAAFRGNSPLHF. The V gene is TRBV5-1, the J gene TRBJ1-6, with a tentative D call TRBD1 (5 bases). Trimming left V 3 bases short and J 6 bases short, with 16 bases between. The CDR3 runs to 16 residues. Germline V gene sequence: CDR1 SGHRS, CDR2 YFSETQ.